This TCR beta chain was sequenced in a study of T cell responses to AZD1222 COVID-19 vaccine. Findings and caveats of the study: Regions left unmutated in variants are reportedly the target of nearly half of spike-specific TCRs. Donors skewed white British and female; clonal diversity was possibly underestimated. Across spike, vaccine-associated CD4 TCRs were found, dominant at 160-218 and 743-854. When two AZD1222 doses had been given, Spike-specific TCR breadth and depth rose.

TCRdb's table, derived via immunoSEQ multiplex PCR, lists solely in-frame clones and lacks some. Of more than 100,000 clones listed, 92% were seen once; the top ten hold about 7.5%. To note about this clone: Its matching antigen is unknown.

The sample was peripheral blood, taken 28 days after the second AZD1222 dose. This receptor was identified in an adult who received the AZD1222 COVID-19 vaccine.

The CDR3: CASFSSSYNSPLHF. CDR3 sequence (DNA): TGTGCCAGCTTCTCGAGCTCCTATAATTCACCCCTCCACTTT. The V and J genes are TRBV28 and TRBJ1-6, with D unresolved. CDR1 is MDHEN and CDR2 is SYDVKM in the germline V gene. Trimming removed 8 bases at V and 0 bases at J, with 8 bases between. This CDR3 is built from 14 residues.